One sample yielded the 6 T cell receptor beta chains listed below, sequenced in a study of T cells in Graves' hyperthyroidism and ophthalmopathy. RNA transcripts yielded amplified TCR beta CDR3 regions. HTBI primers were the set used in a first-round RT-PCR of the TCR CDR3. One entry per CDR3 protein results from TCRdb running MiXCR on the multiplex PCR reads. The sample shows about 300,000 distinct CDR3 sequences, roughly 15% of them seen only once. Sequencing input: blood. The receptors here all came from a man aged 30 to 45 with Graves' hyperthyroidism.

The chain carries TRBV7-2 and TRBJ2-3, with unresolved D. V lost 5 bases and J lost 5, with 11 bases in between. This CDR3 region has 13 residues. Germline V gene lookup returns CDR1 SGHTA and CDR2 FQGNSA. CDR3 loop: CASSPIGRDTQYF. CDR3 coding DNA: TGTGCCAGCAGCCCCATCGGGCGAGATACGCAGTATTTT.

This sequence joins TRBV12-3 or TRBV12-4 and TRBJ2-3; 7 bases are shared with TRBD2. The J segment lost 9 bases and the V segment lost 8 bases, leaving 14 bases of the junction unmatched. The CDR3 runs to 14 residues. The CDR3: CASLGQRVGGTQYF. CDR3 DNA: TGTGCCAGCCTGGGGCAGCGGGTGGGGGGGACGCAGTATTTT.

This clonotype was recorded at least ten times. This sequence joins TRBV18 and TRBJ2-5, with TRBD2 identical over 9 bases. The CDR3 sequence is 14 residues long. V was pared by 1 base and J by 5 bases, with 2 bases of the junction left unmatched. In germline, CDR1 is KGHSH, CDR2 LQKENI. The CDR3 loop is CASSPRAGGETQYF. The CDR3 DNA sequence: TGTGCCAGCTCACCACGTGCGGGAGGGGAGACCCAGTACTTC.

V is TRBV7-8 and J is TRBJ2-7, with D maybe TRBD2 (6 bases). CDR1 SGHVS and CDR2 FQNEAQ come from the germline V gene. V gave up 6 bases and J gave up 9 bases, with 24 bases separating them. This CDR3 comprises 15 residues. CDR3 sequence: CASSFASGGGTGQYF. The CDR3 bases are TGTGCCAGCAGTTTTGCCAGCGGCGGAGGGACCGGGCAGTACTTC.

This clonotype is large by share. Written as DNA, the CDR3 is TGTGCCAGCAACCCCGGGACTAGCGCTTACAATGAGCAGTTCTTC. Protein: CASNPGTSAYNEQFF. This chain connects TRBV11-2 to TRBJ2-1, with 10 bases that match TRBD2. The CDR3 runs 15 residues. V dropped 7 bases and J dropped 4; count of bases not matched to a gene: 7. Germline V gene data show CDR1 as SGHAT and CDR2 as FQNNGV.

This clonotype was counted many times. The V gene is TRBV30, the J gene TRBJ2-5; the D gene could be TRBD1 or TRBD2 (6 bases each). CDR1 GTSNPN and CDR2 SVGIG come from the germline V gene (reference sequence). This CDR3 is built from 12 residues. V shed 5 bases and J shed 5 bases, with 12 bases lying between them. The CDR3 is CAWGGPGETQYF. The CDR3 DNA reads TGTGCCTGGGGGGGGCCAGGGGAGACCCAGTACTTC.